Included here is one T cell receptor (beta chain) sequence, with context. The antigen remains undetermined. Second-dose timings of about 4 or about 12 weeks were pooled. Assay used: immunoSEQ multiplex PCR; TCRdb lists only in-frame clones, some missing. The sample yields approximately 110,000 clones, about 91% seen once. The entry originates in a study of T cell responses to AZD1222 COVID-19 vaccine. General study findings and limits: Vaccine-associated CD4 TCRs ranged over spike, dominating at 160-218 and 743-854. Reportedly, nearly half of unique spike TCRs recognized epitopes outside B.1.351/B.1.1.7 mutations. Seropositive status at baseline applied to only a handful of AZD1222 recipients.

The sequencing here drew on peripheral blood, taken 28 days after the second AZD1222 dose. The sequence derives from an adult who received the AZD1222 COVID-19 vaccine.

The CDR3 here is CASSLAGQSEKLFF. The CDR3 bases are TGTGCCAGCAGCTTAGCAGGGCAAAGTGAAAAACTGTTTTTT. The chain employs TRBV7-2 and TRBJ1-4, with D unclear. The CDR3 runs 14 residues. Trimming took off 0 bases at V and 7 bases at J, with 9 bases between the two ends. Germline CDR1 is SGHTA and CDR2 is FQGNSA.